These 18 T cell receptor beta chains were all obtained from the same sample, sequenced in a study of control samples from healthy donors and cancer patients. Produced via immunoSEQ multiplex PCR; TCRdb's table is partial and in-frame only. The sample has 54,000 or so clones; 95% are singletons. The sequencing input was blood. These receptors all stem from a man aged 25-40 years in good health.

The chain recombines TRBV28 with TRBJ2-7; TRBD1 matches 9 bases. The CDR3 is 15 amino acids. V lost 5 bases, J lost 2 bases, and 7 bases stayed unmatched. The V gene's germline CDR1 is MDHEN and CDR2 SYDVKM. The CDR3 spells CASSPGTGFPYEQYF. In DNA, the CDR3 is TGTGCCAGCAGTCCCGGGACAGGGTTTCCCTACGAGCAGTACTTC.

J is TRBJ1-6 and V is TRBV7-8, with D possibly being TRBD1 (5 bases). The germline V gene has CDR1 SGHVS and CDR2 FQNEAQ. Deletions cut 3 bases from V and 9 bases from J, with 12 bases between. The CDR3 has 14 residues. In nucleotides, the CDR3 is TGTGCCAGCAGCTTTGGGGCTGACGGTTCACCCCTCCACTTT. Amino acid sequence: CASSFGADGSPLHF.

This chain joins TRBV27 and TRBJ2-7; 7 bases map to TRBD1. Trimming took 3 bases from V and 3 from J; bases not matched to a gene: 5. The CDR3 covers 14 residues. Germline CDR1 MNHEY, CDR2 SMNVEV (reference sequence). In nucleotides, the CDR3 is TGTGCCAGCAGTTTCGCGGCAGGGGGCTACGAGCAGTACTTC. It translates to CASSFAAGGYEQYF.

This sequence joins TRBV4-1 and TRBJ2-1; 7 positions match TRBD2. Losses at the gene ends were 4 bases for V and 0 bases for J; bases not matched to a gene: 12. The germline V gene has CDR1 MGHRA and CDR2 YSYEKL. CDR3 length: 18 residues. Here the CDR3 DNA reads TGCGCCAGCAGCCTCCTGGGGCGGGAGCGGAGCTCCTACAATGAGCAGTTCTTC. Amino acids: CASSLLGRERSSYNEQFF.

This rearrangement joins TRBV4-1 to TRBJ1-4, with 11 bases matching TRBD1. This CDR3 contains 16 residues. Unmatched junction bases numbered 6, after V lost 4 bases and J lost 5 bases. Germline CDR1 reads MGHRA; CDR2 reads YSYEKL. CDR3 in amino acids: CASSLWTGGLNEKLFF. The CDR3 DNA reads TGCGCCAGCAGCCTATGGACAGGGGGCCTGAATGAAAAACTGTTTTTT.

The chain recombines TRBV6-6 with TRBJ2-2; 10 bases map to TRBD2. This CDR3 is built from 19 residues. Germline CDR1 reads MNHNY; CDR2 reads SVGAGI (reference sequence). Germline trimming cut 5 bases from V and 0 bases from J; bases unmatched to any gene: 12. The CDR3 loop reads CASSLPPGTSGANTGELFF. Written as DNA, the CDR3 is TGTGCCAGCAGTCTACCTCCTGGAACTAGCGGGGCGAACACCGGGGAGCTGTTTTTT.

The chain employs TRBV3-1 (or the pseudogene TRBV3-2) and TRBJ1-1, with 9 bases fitting TRBD1. In germline, CDR1 is LGHDT, CDR2 YNNKEL (reference sequence). The CDR3 loop spans 16 amino acids. With 1 base clipped from V and 5 bases from J, the junction kept 8 bases outside the gene matches. The CDR3 protein is CASSQGTGDWRTEAFF. CDR3 coding DNA: TGTGCCAGCAGCCAAGGGACAGGGGATTGGCGGACTGAAGCTTTCTTT.

The chain combines TRBV7-9 with TRBJ2-3; D possibly corresponds to TRBD2 (6 bases). V lost 3 bases, J lost 4 bases, and 11 bases lay in between. The CDR3 covers 14 residues. Germline CDR1 SEHNR, CDR2 FQNEAQ (reference sequence). CDR3 region: CASSFLAFSDTQYF. In DNA form, the CDR3 reads TGTGCCAGCAGCTTCCTAGCGTTCTCAGATACGCAGTATTTT. The full variable domain, rest sourced from reference TRBV7-9 and TRBJ2-3, is DTGVSQNPRHKITKRGQNVTFRCDPISEHNRLYWYRQTLGQGPEFLTYFQNEAQLEKSRLLSDRFSAERPKGSFSTLEIQRTEQGDSAMYLCASSFLAFSDTQYFGPGTRLTVL.

This clone has a single count. The chain is built from TRBV5-1 and TRBJ2-7, with a weak D call TRBD1 (6 bases). Germline V lookup: CDR1 SGHRS, CDR2 YFSETQ. CDR3 length: 14 amino acids. V lost 0 bases and J lost 3, with 10 bases in between. In DNA form, the CDR3 reads TGCGCCAGCAGCTTGGTTGGACAGAGCTACGAGCAGTACTTC. Its protein product is CASSLVGQSYEQYF.

V usage is TRBV7-6 and J usage is TRBJ2-2; a weak D match, TRBD2 (6 bases). Between the trimmed V and J ends, which lost 0 bases and 7 bases, there was a span of 12 bases. The CDR3 runs 15 residues. Germline lookup yields CDR1 SGHVS and CDR2 FNYEAQ. CDR3 in amino acids: CASSLAAGAGGELFF. CDR3 bases: TGTGCCAGCAGCTTAGCGGCCGGAGCGGGCGGGGAGCTGTTTTTT.

The chain couples TRBV29-1 to TRBJ1-2; D is possibly TRBD1 (6 bases). Germline CDR1 reads SQVTM; CDR2 reads ANQGSEA. The CDR3 spans 15 residues. V shed 7 bases and J shed 4 bases, with 22 bases lying between them. CDR3 residues: CSETLTGADGYGYTF. As DNA, the CDR3 is TGCAGCGAAACGCTCACGGGGGCCGACGGCTATGGCTACACCTTC.

The chain uses TRBV10-3 and TRBJ2-7; D perhaps matches TRBD1 (5 bases). Trimming took off 0 bases at V and 6 bases at J, with 9 bases between the two ends. Looked up from germline, CDR1 is ENHRY and CDR2 is SYGVKD. CDR3 length equals 13 residues. The CDR3 sequence is CAISESPDIEQYF. The CDR3 region has the DNA TGTGCCATCAGTGAGTCCCCGGACATCGAGCAGTACTTC.

V usage is TRBV24-1 and J usage is TRBJ1-5; D is uncertain. The CDR3 length is 14 residues. Trimming took 2 bases from V and 7 from J, leaving 11 bases between them. Per germline, CDR1 KGHDR and CDR2 SFDVKD. The CDR3 nucleotides read TGTGCCACCAGTGATTCCAATGATGGCCAGCCCCAGCATTTT. Translated, it gives CATSDSNDGQPQHF.

The rearrangement uses TRBV9 and TRBJ2-2, with D uncertain. V was shortened by 4 bases and J by 4 bases, with 11 bases between the two germline ends. Germline CDR1 SGDLS, CDR2 YYNGEE. There are 14 residues in the CDR3. The DNA for the CDR3 is TGTGCCAGCAGCCCTGGTGGGGTCACCGGGGAGCTGTTTTTT. This codes for CASSPGGVTGELFF. The full variable domain, its missing parts supplied by reference TRBV9 and TRBJ2-2, is DSGVTQTPKHLITATGQRVTLRCSPRSGDLSVYWYQQSLDQGLQFLIQYYNGEERAKGNILERFSAQQFPDLHSELNLSSLELGDSALYFCASSPGGVTGELFFGEGSRLTVL.

The chain has TRBV6-6 and TRBJ2-5; D is ambiguous. The CDR3 runs 11 residues. With 8 bases removed from V and 4 bases from J, the gap between germline ends came to 8 bases. The V gene's germline CDR1 is MNHNY and CDR2 SVGAGI (reference sequence). CDR3 DNA: TGTGCCAGCGTTGGTTCAGAGACCCAGTACTTC. This translates into CASVGSETQYF.

The chain joins TRBV28 to TRBJ1-6, with D possibly TRBD1 on 5 matching bases. The CDR3 is 17 residues long. Trimming left V 6 bases short and J 0 bases short, with 15 bases between. From germline, CDR1 is MDHEN and CDR2 SYDVKM. The CDR3 loop is CASRVSGGSSYNSPLHF. The DNA of the CDR3 is TGTGCCAGCAGGGTTTCCGGGGGAAGCTCCTATAATTCACCCCTCCACTTT.

This chain uses TRBV4-1 with TRBJ1-4; weak D call: TRBD1 (6 bases). The V gene's germline CDR1 is MGHRA and CDR2 YSYEKL. This CDR3 is 16 amino acids long. Trimming removed 2 bases from V and 4 bases from J, with 14 bases in between. CDR3 protein: CASSQSRGGINEKLFF. The CDR3 DNA reads as TGCGCCAGCAGCCAATCACGCGGGGGCATTAATGAAAAACTGTTTTTT.

This chain uses TRBV21-1 with TRBJ1-4; the table gives TRBD1 as D, unverified against the DNA. TRBV21-1 is shown as a pseudogene. The CDR3 runs 14 residues. The CDR3 protein is CASSKAGTAEKLFF. The CDR3 bases are TGTGCCAGCAGCAAAGCGGGGACAGCAGAAAAACTGTTTTTT.